The 2 T cell receptor beta chains in this list originate from one sample, sequenced in a study of cytomegalovirus exposure and HLA in healthy donors. A multiplex PCR was run with 60 Vbeta primers and 13 Jbeta primers. Libraries were prepared by immunoSEQ multiplex PCR; TCRdb keeps only in-frame clonotypes and omits some of them. The table has approximately 72,000 clones, 60% to 75% seen once. Sample: PBMCs. These receptors originate from a man in his forties in good health and CMV-seropositive.

The V gene is TRBV27, the J gene TRBJ1-6, with D possibly TRBD1 on 5 matching bases. The V end was cut by 3 bases, the J end by 7 bases, with 16 bases between. Per the germline V gene, CDR1 is MNHEY and CDR2 is SMNVEV (reference sequence). This CDR3 contains 16 residues. CDR3 region: CASSLSPGGANSPLHF. The DNA for the CDR3 is TGTGCCAGCAGTTTGTCGCCAGGAGGGGCGAATTCACCCCTCCACTTT.

This chain connects TRBV5-1 to TRBJ1-1; unclear D gene. Germline V gene data show CDR1 as SGHRS and CDR2 as YFSETQ. Trimming shortened V by 6 bases and J by 1 base, and 13 bases separated the two germline ends. The CDR3 loop spans 14 amino acids. The CDR3 region is CASTTYSANTEAFF. The CDR3 nucleotides are TGCGCCAGCACGACCTACAGTGCGAACACTGAAGCTTTCTTT. Looking up the rest from reference TRBV5-1 and TRBJ1-1 gives the full variable domain: KAGVTQTPRYLIKTRGQQVTLSCSPISGHRSVSWYQQTPGQGLQFLFEYFSETQRNKGNFPGRFSGRQFSNSRSEMNVSTLELGDSALYLCASTTYSANTEAFFGQGTRLTVV.